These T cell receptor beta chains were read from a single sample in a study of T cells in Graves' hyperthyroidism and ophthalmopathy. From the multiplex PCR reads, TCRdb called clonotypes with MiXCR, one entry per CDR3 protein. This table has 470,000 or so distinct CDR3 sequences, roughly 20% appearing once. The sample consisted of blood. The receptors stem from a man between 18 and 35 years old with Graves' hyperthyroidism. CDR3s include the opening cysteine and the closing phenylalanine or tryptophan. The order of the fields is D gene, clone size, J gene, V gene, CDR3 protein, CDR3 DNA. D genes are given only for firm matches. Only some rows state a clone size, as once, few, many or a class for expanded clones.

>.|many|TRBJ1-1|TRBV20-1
CSASGNGHTEAFF
TGCAGTGCTAGTGGCAATGGGCACACTGAAGCTTTCTTT
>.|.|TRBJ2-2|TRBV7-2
CASSLVGENGELFF
TGTGCCAGCAGCTTAGTGGGGGAGAACGGGGAGCTGTTTTTT
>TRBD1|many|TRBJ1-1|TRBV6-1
CASSARQGSAFF
TGTGCCAGCAGTGCAAGACAGGGGTCGGCTTTCTTT
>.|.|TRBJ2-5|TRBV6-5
CASSHLAYQETQYF
TGTGCCAGCAGTCACCTAGCGTACCAAGAGACCCAGTACTTC
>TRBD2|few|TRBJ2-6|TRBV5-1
CASSLGASGTSGANVLTF
TGCGCCAGCAGCTTGGGGGCTAGCGGTACCTCTGGGGCCAACGTCCTGACTTTC
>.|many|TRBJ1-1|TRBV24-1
CATSMGTEAFF
TGTGCCACCAGTATGGGAACTGAAGCTTTCTTT
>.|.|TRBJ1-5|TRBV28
CASSSSGDGDQPQHF
TGTGCCAGCAGTTCCTCAGGGGACGGCGATCAGCCCCAGCATTTT
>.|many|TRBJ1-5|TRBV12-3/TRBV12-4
CASSLDSVRPQHF
TGTGCCAGCAGTCTAGACAGTGTAAGGCCCCAGCATTTT
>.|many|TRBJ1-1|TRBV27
CASSLYPGLNTEAFF
TGTGCCAGCAGTTTGTATCCGGGGTTGAACACTGAAGCTTTCTTT
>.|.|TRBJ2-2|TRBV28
CASSFRAGRTGELFF
TGTGCCAGCAGTTTTAGGGCAGGGAGAACCGGGGAGCTGTTTTTT
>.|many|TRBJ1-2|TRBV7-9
CASSPLATGSVGYTF
TGTGCCAGCAGCCCCTTGGCGACGGGTTCCGTTGGCTACACCTTC
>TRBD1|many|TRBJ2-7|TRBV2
CASRWDRGGYEQYF
TGTGCCAGCCGGTGGGACAGAGGTGGTTACGAGCAGTACTTC
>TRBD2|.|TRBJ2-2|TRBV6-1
CASTSPGLASTGELFF
TGTGCCAGCACCTCCCCGGGACTAGCGAGCACCGGGGAGCTGTTTTTT
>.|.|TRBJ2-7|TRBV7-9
CASSGLGEQYF
TGTGCCAGCAGCGGGTTGGGGGAGCAGTACTTC
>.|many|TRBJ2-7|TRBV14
CASGRRSSYEQYF
TGTGCCAGCGGACGGCGGAGCTCCTACGAGCAGTACTTC
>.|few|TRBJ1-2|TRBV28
CASRAADYGYTF
TGTGCCAGCAGGGCGGCAGACTATGGCTACACCTTC
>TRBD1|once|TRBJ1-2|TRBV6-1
CASGNDRGLGYTF
TGTGCCAGCGGAAACGACAGGGGGCTTGGCTACACCTTC
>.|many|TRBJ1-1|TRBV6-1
CASSLRDTTEAFF
TGTGCCAGCAGTCTCCGGGACACCACTGAAGCTTTCTTT
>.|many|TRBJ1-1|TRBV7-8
CASSFPGGGRTEAFF
TGTGCCAGCAGCTTTCCCGGGGGGGGTAGAACTGAAGCTTTCTTT
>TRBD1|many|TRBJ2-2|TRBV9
CASGPTGYTGELFF
TGTGCCAGCGGGCCGACAGGGTACACCGGGGAGCTGTTTTTT
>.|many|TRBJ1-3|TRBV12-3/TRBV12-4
CASSSPSRNPGNTIYF
TGTGCCAGCAGTTCCCCCTCTCGGAATCCTGGAAACACCATATATTTT
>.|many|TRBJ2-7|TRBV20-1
CSARDGLYEQYF
TGCAGTGCTAGAGATGGGCTCTACGAGCAGTACTTC
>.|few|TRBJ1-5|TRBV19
CASSMGAPNQPQHF
TGTGCCAGTAGTATGGGGGCCCCGAATCAGCCCCAGCATTTT
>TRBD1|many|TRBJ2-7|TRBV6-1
CASSAGQGATYEQYF
TGTGCCAGCAGTGCTGGACAGGGGGCCACATACGAGCAGTACTTC
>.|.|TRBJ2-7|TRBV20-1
CSARVPGTPRGEQYF
TGCAGTGCTAGAGTACCCGGGACTCCTAGGGGGGAGCAGTACTTC
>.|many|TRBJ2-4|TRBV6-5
CASSTRTDLAKNIQYF
TGTGCCAGCAGTACCCGGACAGACCTAGCCAAAAACATTCAGTACTTC
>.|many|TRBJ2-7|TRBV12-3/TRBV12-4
CASSISYEQYF
TGTGCCAGCAGTATTTCCTACGAGCAGTACTTC
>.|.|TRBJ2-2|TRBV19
CASSGLSTGELFF
TGTGCCAGCAGTGGGCTGTCCACCGGGGAGCTGTTTTTT
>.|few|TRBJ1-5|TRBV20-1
CSATVARGNQPQHF
TGCAGTGCTACAGTAGCAAGGGGGAATCAGCCCCAGCATTTT